Shown below are 7 T cell receptor beta chains from a single sample sequenced in a study of post-analysis software for immune sequencing data. TCR beta libraries were prepared from cDNA with unique molecular identifiers. One entry per CDR3 protein, called by TCRdb with MiXCR from the PCR reads. Here the sample spans around 440,000 distinct CDR3 sequences, roughly 46% being singletons. Whole-study findings and limits: Relative to controls, patients had a few TRBV segments at higher frequency, with TRBV5-6, TRBV5-1 and TRBV20-1 among these.

These receptors are not linked to any known antigen. Sequencing input: blood. These receptors all come from a girl aged 10-17 years with multiple sclerosis.

The V call is TRBV4-1, the J call TRBJ2-2; 8 nucleotides line up with TRBD2. This CDR3 is 17 amino acids long. The ends lost 0 bases at V and 4 bases at J; junction bases unmatched: 7. The germline gives CDR1 MGHRA, CDR2 YSYEKL. CDR3 in amino acids: CASSQDPSGSFTGELFF. The DNA of the CDR3 is TGCGCCAGCAGCCAAGATCCCAGCGGGAGTTTCACCGGGGAGCTGTTTTTT.

The V gene is TRBV20-1, the J gene TRBJ2-7; D might be TRBD2 (6 bases). The CDR3 spans 15 residues. The germline V gene has CDR1 DFQATT and CDR2 SNEGSKA (reference sequence). V lost 0 bases to trimming and J lost 0 bases, with 12 bases between them. CDR3 protein: CSARDPGTDSYEQYF. CDR3 nucleotides: TGCAGTGCTAGAGATCCCGGGACTGACTCCTACGAGCAGTACTTC.

This chain connects TRBV5-1 to TRBJ2-1; D not certain. The CDR3 spans 13 residues. V was clipped by 3 bases and J by 9 bases, with 13 bases between them. CDR1 is SGHRS, CDR2 YFSETQ, per germline. The CDR3 is CASSWEASGEQFF. CDR3 sequence (DNA): TGCGCCAGCAGCTGGGAAGCCTCCGGTGAGCAGTTCTTC.

This clonotype was seen a few times. V gene TRBV6-4 combines with J gene TRBJ2-1; the match to TRBD2 covers 11 bases. Germline V lookup: CDR1 MRHNA, CDR2 SNTAGT. This CDR3 is built from 14 residues. V was clipped by 6 bases and J by 9 bases; unmatched bases: 7. The CDR3 spells CASSRTSGLVEQFF. In DNA, the CDR3 is TGTGCCAGCAGCCGGACTAGCGGGTTGGTTGAGCAGTTCTTC.

The sample holds a few counts of this clonotype. V and J are TRBV20-1 and TRBJ2-5, with a weak D call TRBD1 (6 bases). Germline V gives CDR1 DFQATT, CDR2 SNEGSKA (reference sequence). V shed 7 bases and J shed 1 base, with 16 bases lying between them. The CDR3 has 14 amino acids. The DNA of the CDR3 is TGCAGTGTCCTCTTAGGGGGTATCCAAGAGACCCAGTACTTC. It translates to CSVLLGGIQETQYF.

This clonotype was detected only a few times. The genes are TRBV5-1 and TRBJ2-5, with 9 bases aligning to TRBD1. CDR1 is SGHRS and CDR2 is YFSETQ in the germline V gene. The CDR3 sequence is 15 residues long. With V trimmed by 3 bases and J by 11 bases, 14 bases remained unmatched. The CDR3 here is CASSSRTGATGEQYF. CDR3 bases: TGCGCCAGCAGCTCTAGGACAGGGGCTACTGGAGAGCAGTACTTC.

The chain uses TRBV30 and TRBJ1-2; 9 bases match TRBD1. The CDR3 runs to 13 residues. The trim removed 4 bases at V and 7 bases at J, leaving 7 bases unmatched. Germline CDR1 is GTSNPN and CDR2 is SVGIG (reference sequence). The CDR3 loop is CAWIPGQGVGYTF. CDR3 in DNA: TGTGCCTGGATCCCGGGACAGGGCGTTGGCTACACCTTC.